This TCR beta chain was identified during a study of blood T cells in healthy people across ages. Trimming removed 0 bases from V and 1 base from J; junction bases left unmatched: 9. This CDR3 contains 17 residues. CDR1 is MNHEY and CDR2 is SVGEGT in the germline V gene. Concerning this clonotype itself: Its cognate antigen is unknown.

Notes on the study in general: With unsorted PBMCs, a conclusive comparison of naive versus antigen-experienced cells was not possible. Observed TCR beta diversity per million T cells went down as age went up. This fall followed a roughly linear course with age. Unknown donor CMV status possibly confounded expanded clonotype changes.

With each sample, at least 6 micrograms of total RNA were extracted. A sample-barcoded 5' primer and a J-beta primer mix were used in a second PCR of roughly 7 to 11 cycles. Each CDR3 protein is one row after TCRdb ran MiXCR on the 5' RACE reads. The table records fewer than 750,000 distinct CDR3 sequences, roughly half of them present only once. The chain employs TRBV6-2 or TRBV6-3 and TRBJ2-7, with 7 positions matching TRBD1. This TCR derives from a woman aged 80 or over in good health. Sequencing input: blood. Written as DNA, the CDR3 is TGTGCCAGCAGTTACTCCACCGACAGGGCCGAATCCTACGAGCAGTACTTC. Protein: CASSYSTDRAESYEQYF.